The subject of this entry is one T cell receptor beta chain. Its cognate antigen is unknown. Germline V CDR1 and CDR2: MNHEY, SMNVEV (reference sequence). The V end was cut by 5 bases, the J end by 5 bases, with 8 bases between. CDR3 length: 12 residues. The entry originates in a study of radiotherapy plus CTLA-4 blockade in lung cancer. At the level of the study: Across the patients, objective responses occurred in about 18%, and disease control in under 35%.

TCRdb's table, derived via immunoSEQ multiplex PCR, lists solely in-frame clones and lacks some. Of around 70,000 clones in the sample, around 90% were seen once. The study's findings and limits: It was early blood T cell clone dynamics, with interferon-beta, that reportedly best predicted response. Researchers report tumor-derived TCR clones expanding in blood after radiotherapy plus ipilimumab.

Focal radiation with ipilimumab CTLA-4 blockade was given to patients with chemo-refractory metastatic non-small-cell lung cancer. The sequence was collected from a human donor with non-small cell lung cancer that progressed on radiotherapy plus ipilimumab. Material: peripheral blood, obtained from a patient treated with radiotherapy plus ipilimumab. The gene calls are TRBV27 and TRBJ2-3; D gene ambiguous. The CDR3 spells CASSHLGDTQYF. The CDR3 region has the DNA TGTGCCAGCAGTCACTTGGGAGATACGCAGTATTTT.